This is a list of T cell receptor beta chains from one sample in a study of breast tumors, draining lymph nodes, adjacent tissues. TCRdb re-called the multiplex PCR reads through MiXCR, storing one row per CDR3 protein. The sample yields 200,000 or so distinct CDR3 sequences, 25% to 40% seen once. Material for sequencing was axillary lymph node tissue. These receptors all stem from a female donor with breast cancer. Some clones in this sample may be carry-over from other donors' samples. The CDR3 runs from the conserved cysteine through the conserved F or W. D genes are given only for firm matches. Not all rows give a size; the values are once, few, many and, for expanded clones, a class.

v_gene	d_gene	j_gene	abundance	CDR3aa	CDR3nt
TRBV5-1	.	TRBJ2-6	many	CASRRGASSGANVLTF	TGCGCCAGCAGGAGGGGGGCGAGCTCTGGGGCCAACGTCCTGACTTTC
TRBV20-1	TRBD1	TRBJ2-2	many	CSVPDRGLPGELFF	TGCAGTGTCCCTGACAGGGGGCTCCCCGGGGAGCTGTTTTTT
TRBV9	TRBD2	TRBJ2-3	many	CASSVGPSGSTDTQYF	TGTGCCAGCAGCGTAGGGCCTAGCGGTAGCACAGATACGCAGTATTTT
TRBV24-1	.	TRBJ2-2	many	CATSDIGPTGELFF	TGTGCCACCAGTGATATCGGGCCCACCGGGGAGCTGTTTTTT
TRBV2	.	TRBJ2-7	many	CASSEVTPYF	TGTGCCAGCAGTGAAGTAACACCCTACTTC
TRBV18	.	TRBJ2-5	many	CASSRIGLLGQETQYF	TGTGCCAGCTCACGCATAGGATTGCTTGGCCAAGAGACCCAGTACTTC
TRBV20-1	.	TRBJ2-5	.	CSATRQGTGEAQYF	TGCAGTGCTACTCGACAGGGAACCGGGGAGGCCCAGTACTTC
TRBV3-1	TRBD1	TRBJ1-1	few	CASSLRQGRTEAFF	TGTGCCAGCAGCCTTAGACAGGGGAGGACTGAAGCTTTCTTT
TRBV19	.	TRBJ1-4	many	CASSSGKSNEKLFF	TGTGCCAGTAGTAGCGGCAAGTCTAATGAAAAACTGTTTTTT
TRBV2	.	TRBJ1-1	many	CASNKQGNTEAFF	TGTGCCAGCAACAAACAGGGGAACACTGAAGCTTTCTTT
TRBV11-2	TRBD2	TRBJ2-1	.	CASSLLAGVSEQFF	TGTGCCAGCAGCTTACTAGCGGGAGTTTCTGAGCAGTTCTTC
TRBV7-8	.	TRBJ2-5	many	CASSLARGHQETQHF	TGTGCCAGCAGCTTAGCGCGGGGGCACCAAGAGACCCAGCACTTC
TRBV6-2/TRBV6-3	TRBD2	TRBJ2-7	few	CASSTGTSGRMGYEQYF	TGTGCCAGCAGTACCGGGACTAGCGGGAGAATGGGCTACGAGCAGTACTTC
TRBV7-9	TRBD1	TRBJ1-5	.	CASSLDGQGSNQPQHF	TGTGCCAGCAGCTTGGATGGACAGGGCAGCAATCAGCCCCAGCATTTT
TRBV7-2	.	TRBJ2-1	many	CASSSASSYNEQFF	TGTGCCAGCAGCTCAGCCAGCTCCTACAATGAGCAGTTCTTC
TRBV6-1	.	TRBJ2-3	few	CASSDWRGSSTDTQYF	TGTGCCAGCAGTGACTGGCGGGGTTCTAGCACAGATACGCAGTATTTT
TRBV5-6	.	TRBJ2-1	many	CASSLNSGNHNEQFF	TGTGCCAGCAGCCTGAATAGTGGGAACCACAATGAGCAGTTCTTC
TRBV5-5	TRBD2	TRBJ2-7	many	CASSVRVGLAGGPDYEQYF	TGTGCCAGCAGCGTCAGGGTCGGACTAGCGGGAGGGCCCGACTACGAGCAGTACTTC
TRBV6-1	.	TRBJ2-3	few	CASSETEGHTDTQYF	TGTGCCAGCAGTGAAACGGAGGGGCATACAGATACGCAGTATTTT
TRBV7-3	.	TRBJ2-3	many	CASSLRPQGGTDTQYF	TGTGCCAGCAGCCTCAGGCCACAGGGCGGCACAGATACGCAGTATTTT
TRBV19	.	TRBJ2-4	.	CASSTGLAKNIQYF	TGTGCCAGTAGTACCGGTTTAGCCAAAAACATTCAGTACTTC
TRBV15	.	TRBJ1-2	.	CATSTRDNYGYTF	TGTGCCACCAGCACGAGGGACAACTATGGCTACACCTTC
TRBV4-1	.	TRBJ1-5	many	CASSQEVTSNQPQHF	TGCGCCAGCAGCCAAGAGGTCACGTCCAATCAGCCCCAGCATTTT
TRBV30	.	TRBJ1-4	many	CAWKVEGVEKLFF	TGTGCCTGGAAGGTTGAAGGGGTTGAAAAACTGTTTTTT
TRBV5-5	TRBD2	TRBJ2-5	many	CASSPGTSGPETQYF	TGTGCCAGCAGCCCTGGGACTAGCGGCCCAGAGACCCAGTACTTC
TRBV7-9	.	TRBJ2-7	many	CASSPRENQTYEQYF	TGTGCCAGCAGCCCCCGCGAAAATCAAACCTACGAGCAGTACTTC
TRBV6-2/TRBV6-3	.	TRBJ1-2	.	CASSPQRTNYGYTF	TGTGCCAGCAGTCCCCAACGGACAAACTATGGCTACACCTTC
TRBV19	.	TRBJ2-7	many	CASSTRQLPSREQYF	TGTGCCAGTAGTACGCGGCAACTACCCTCACGCGAGCAGTACTTC
TRBV6-5	.	TRBJ1-1	once	CASRLGQNTEAFF	TGTGCCAGCAGATTGGGACAAAACACTGAAGCTTTCTTT
TRBV29-1	TRBD2	TRBJ2-1	many	CSSSGGYSYNEQFF	TGCAGCTCTAGCGGGGGATACTCCTACAATGAGCAGTTCTTC
TRBV7-9	TRBD2	TRBJ2-1	many	CASSSTSGNNEQFF	TGTGCCAGCAGCTCTACTAGCGGTAACAATGAGCAGTTCTTC
TRBV6-5	.	TRBJ2-3	many	CASSYRTNADTQYF	TGTGCCAGCAGTTACCGGACTAACGCAGATACGCAGTATTTT
TRBV14	.	TRBJ2-2	many	CASSQVPPTVHTGELFF	TGTGCCAGCAGCCAAGTCCCCCCCACAGTGCACACCGGGGAGCTGTTTTTT
TRBV5-1	.	TRBJ1-1	.	CASSLGGHGRAYTEAFF	TGCGCCAGCAGCTTGGGCGGCCACGGCAGGGCCTACACTGAAGCTTTCTTT
TRBV20-1	.	TRBJ2-7	few	CSARNIGSSSEQYF	TGCAGTGCTAGAAACATCGGGTCCTCCTCCGAGCAGTACTTC
TRBV7-8	TRBD2	TRBJ2-1	many	CASSFGSGGSSYNEQFF	TGTGCCAGCAGCTTTGGTAGCGGGGGGAGCTCCTACAATGAGCAGTTCTTC
TRBV6-1	TRBD1	TRBJ1-5	few	CASRDRGRKHQPQHF	TGTGCCAGCAGGGACAGGGGGCGGAAGCATCAGCCCCAGCATTTT